These 32 T cell receptor beta chains share one sample of origin, sequenced in a study of blood T cells in healthy people across ages. A second PCR of 7 to 11 cycles used a sample-barcoded 5' primer and a J-beta primer mix. MiXCR was run by TCRdb on the 5' RACE reads, yielding one entry per CDR3 protein. The sample lists around 800,000 distinct CDR3 sequences; less than 70% were seen once. What was sequenced was blood. All receptors derive from an elderly man in good health.

This sequence joins TRBV2 and TRBJ2-1, with D unresolved. The length of the CDR3 is 13 residues. Germline values: CDR1 SNHLY, CDR2 FYNNEI. Deletions cut 8 bases from V and 8 bases from J, with 16 bases between. The chain's CDR3 is CASSLNAGYEQFF. The DNA for the CDR3 is TGTGCCAGCTCCCTTAACGCTGGCTATGAGCAGTTCTTC.

CDR3 loop: CAIRQAGYEQYF. As DNA, the CDR3 is TGTGCCATCAGGCAGGCCGGTTACGAGCAGTACTTC. The genes are TRBV10-3 and TRBJ2-7, with no clear D. Germline V CDR1 and CDR2: ENHRY, SYGVKD. V shed 6 bases and J shed 4 bases, with 10 bases lying between them. The CDR3 has 12 amino acids.

This rearrangement joins TRBV13 to TRBJ2-7, with a weak D call TRBD2 (6 bases). Trimming shortened V by 5 bases and J by 7 bases, and 18 bases separated the two germline ends. Germline CDR1 PRHDT, CDR2 FYEKMQ (reference sequence). The CDR3 length is 14 residues. The CDR3, as DNA: TGTGCCAGCAGCCGACGGGACTTGTCGAAAGAGCAGTACTTC. It encodes CASSRRDLSKEQYF.

The chain combines TRBV20-1 with TRBJ2-5; TRBD2 is a possible D gene (6 bases). CDR1 is DFQATT and CDR2 is SNEGSKA in the germline V gene (reference sequence). V lost 1 base and J 11 bases, leaving 32 bases between the germline ends. The CDR3 is 18 amino acids. The CDR3 DNA reads as TGCAGTGCTAGAGCCCGCGGTCTAGCGAGCGGTTGGGGAAATGAGCAGTACTTC. This codes for CSARARGLASGWGNEQYF.

This clonotype was counted between two and nine times. This rearrangement joins TRBV7-7 to TRBJ2-5, with TRBD1 matching 10 bases. The CDR3 is 14 residues long. Germline V gene data show CDR1 as SSHAT and CDR2 as FNYEAQ (reference sequence). The V and J ends lost 4 bases and 6 bases, in that order; junction bases with no gene match: 5. The CDR3 nucleotides are TGTGCCAGCAGCTCGACAGGGGGCGCGAAGACCCAGTACTTC. Protein: CASSSTGGAKTQYF. Filled out from reference TRBV7-7 and TRBJ2-5, the complete variable domain reads GAGVSQSPRYKVTKRGQDVTLRCDPISSHATLYWYQQALGQGPEFLTYFNYEAQPDKSGLPSDRFSAERPEGSISTLTIQRTEQRDSAMYRCASSSTGGAKTQYFGPGTRLLVL.

This clonotype has only one observation. This sequence joins TRBV10-3 and TRBJ2-5; TRBD1 aligns across 11 bases. The DNA matches TRBJ2-7 better at its end, which makes the J call doubtful. Germline V gene lookup returns CDR1 ENHRY and CDR2 SYGVKD. The CDR3 consists of 13 residues. CDR3 in amino acids: CAISRDRGDEQYF. The DNA for the CDR3 is TGTGCCATCAGCCGGGACAGGGGGGACGAGCAGTACTTC.

This clonotype has only a few counts. The chain carries TRBV3-1 and TRBJ2-4; D uncertain. The germline gives CDR1 LGHDT, CDR2 YNNKEL (reference sequence). Trimming left V 8 bases short and J 0 bases short, with 11 bases between. The CDR3 has 14 residues. The CDR3 here is CASGTVGAKNIQYF. The CDR3 region has the DNA TGTGCCAGCGGTACAGTGGGAGCCAAAAACATTCAGTACTTC.

On this clonotype itself: Its ends do not fully match the called genes, so a read error is possible. The V and J genes are TRBV5-1 and TRBJ2-7; 8 bases map to TRBD1. The CDR3 runs 14 residues. Per the germline V gene, CDR1 is SGHRS and CDR2 is YFSETQ. The CDR3 DNA sequence: TGTGCCAGCAGTTTAGACAGGGGCACCTACGAGCAGTACTTC. It specifies CASSLDRGTYEQYF.

The genes are TRBV27 and TRBJ1-5, with D maybe TRBD1 (5 bases). V lost 2 bases, J lost 2 bases, and 13 bases lay in between. This CDR3 is 16 amino acids long. Germline assignment: CDR1 MNHEY and CDR2 SMNVEV (reference sequence). This chain's CDR3 is CASSLGGSHGNQPQHF. The CDR3, as DNA: TGTGCCAGCAGTTTAGGGGGGTCTCATGGCAATCAGCCCCAGCATTTT.

This clonotype showed up just once. V usage is TRBV28 and J usage is TRBJ2-5; TRBD1 matches at 7 bases. The J call may be wrong; the DNA end is better matched by TRBJ2-7. There are 14 residues in the CDR3. The germline gives CDR1 MDHEN, CDR2 SYDVKM. CDR3 amino acids: CASTDRAREYEQYF. The CDR3 DNA sequence: TGTGCCAGCACAGACAGGGCGAGGGAATACGAGCAGTACTTC.

This sequence joins TRBV15 and TRBJ2-1; possible D gene TRBD2, 6 bases. Trimming shortened V by 0 bases and J by 9 bases, and 18 bases separated the two germline ends. This CDR3 has 16 amino acids. CDR1 LNHNV and CDR2 YYDKDF come from the germline V gene (reference sequence). The CDR3 reads CATSRDLAGPTGEQFF. Written as DNA, the CDR3 is TGTGCCACCAGCAGAGATCTCGCGGGACCGACCGGTGAGCAGTTCTTC.

The rearrangement links TRBV29-1 to TRBJ1-2, with D unresolved. Germline V gene lookup returns CDR1 SQVTM and CDR2 ANQGSEA. V lost 1 base and J 7 bases, leaving 7 bases between the germline ends. The CDR3 sequence is 11 residues long. The CDR3, as DNA: TGCAGCGTTGAAGTCGCCCGTGGCTACACCTTC. Amino acids: CSVEVARGYTF.

The sample holds a few counts of this clonotype. The CDR3 DNA reads as TGTGCCAGCAGCTCCCCCCTAGCGGGTAATTTTGGGGCCAACGTCCTGACTTTC. This codes for CASSSPLAGNFGANVLTF. This chain uses TRBV11-2 with TRBJ2-6, with 8 bases lining up with TRBD2. The germline V gene encodes CDR1 SGHAT and CDR2 FQNNGV. The CDR3 runs 18 residues. V was clipped by 4 bases and J by 3 bases; unmatched bases: 11.

This clonotype was counted between two and nine times. V gene TRBV12-3 or TRBV12-4 combines with J gene TRBJ2-3, with D possibly being TRBD1 or TRBD2 (5 bases each). The CDR3 has 13 amino acids. Trimming took off 6 bases at V and 4 bases at J, with 11 bases between the two ends. CDR3 sequence: CASSYGTPDTQYF. The CDR3 coding sequence is TGTGCCAGCAGCTACGGGACGCCAGATACGCAGTATTTT.

This clonotype was counted between two and nine times. The chain carries TRBV2 and TRBJ2-7, with D hard to call. Germline V gene lookup returns CDR1 SNHLY and CDR2 FYNNEI. V lost 6 bases to trimming and J lost 5 bases, with 8 bases between them. CDR3 size: 11 residues. Here the CDR3 DNA reads TGTGCCAGCAGAAGGGATCACGAGCAGTACTTC. This sequence encodes CASRRDHEQYF.

This clonotype was counted between two and nine times. V is TRBV28 and J is TRBJ2-1, with 7 bases identical to TRBD2. The CDR3 contains 15 residues. Germline V CDR1 and CDR2: MDHEN, SYDVKM. The V and J ends lost 5 bases and 4 bases, in that order; junction bases with no gene match: 8. The CDR3, as DNA: TGTGCCAGCAGTCCATCGGGCGGGAGATACAATGAGCAGTTCTTC. Translating gives CASSPSGGRYNEQFF. The full variable domain, with the rest looked up from reference TRBV28 and TRBJ2-1, is DVKVTQSSRYLVKRTGEKVFLECVQDMDHENMFWYRQDPGLGLRLIYFSYDVKMKEKGDIPEGYSVSREKKERFSLILESASTNQTSMYLCASSPSGGRYNEQFFGPGTRLTVL.

The rearrangement joins TRBV28 to TRBJ2-7; TRBD1 aligns across 12 bases. Trimming removed 5 bases from V and 7 bases from J; junction bases left unmatched: 12. The CDR3 covers 16 residues. Germline V CDR1 and CDR2: MDHEN, SYDVKM. The CDR3 DNA is TGTGCCAGCAGTAGAGTCCCGGGACAGGGGGCGCGGGAGCAGTACTTC. It codes for CASSRVPGQGAREQYF.

This clonotype was seen only a few times. The gene calls are TRBV3-1 and TRBJ2-7; possible D gene TRBD1, 6 bases. The germline gives CDR1 LGHDT, CDR2 YNNKEL (reference sequence). V was trimmed by 4 bases and J by 2 bases, leaving 15 bases between them. This CDR3 comprises 15 residues. The chain's CDR3 is CASSLAAGVPYEQYF. DNA of the CDR3: TGTGCCAGCAGCCTGGCGGCAGGGGTCCCCTACGAGCAGTACTTC.

This chain connects TRBV5-1 to TRBJ2-3; 7 bases fit TRBD1. V dropped 5 bases and J dropped 14; count of bases not matched to a gene: 17. This CDR3 region has 14 residues. Germline values: CDR1 SGHRS, CDR2 YFSETQ. In DNA form, the CDR3 reads TGCGCCAGCAGTCGCGACAGGGATCACAGATACGCGTATTTT. It codes for CASSRDRDHRYAYF.

This clonotype was recorded at least ten times. The chain has TRBV12-3 or TRBV12-4 and TRBJ2-6, with D unclear. There are 13 residues in the CDR3. V lost 6 bases and J 2 bases, leaving 5 bases between the germline ends. The CDR3: CASSPTGANVLTF. As DNA, the CDR3 is TGTGCCAGCAGCCCCACTGGGGCCAACGTCCTGACTTTC.

This clonotype has more than one count but fewer than ten. The rearrangement joins TRBV28 to TRBJ2-3, with D unresolved. Between the trimmed V and J ends, which lost 6 bases and 2 bases, there was a span of 12 bases. Per the germline V gene, CDR1 is MDHEN and CDR2 is SYDVKM. CDR3 size: 14 residues. The CDR3 region is CASRRSHNTDTQYF. As DNA, the CDR3 is TGTGCCAGCAGAAGGTCCCACAACACAGATACGCAGTATTTT. Full variable domain (remainder filled in from reference TRBV28 and TRBJ2-3): DVKVTQSSRYLVKRTGEKVFLECVQDMDHENMFWYRQDPGLGLRLIYFSYDVKMKEKGDIPEGYSVSREKKERFSLILESASTNQTSMYLCASRRSHNTDTQYFGPGTRLTVL.

Of note for this clonotype: One junction end disagrees with the germline gene, perhaps due to a read error. The chain recombines TRBV11-1 with TRBJ2-7; 9 bases agree with TRBD1. CDR1 is SGHAT, CDR2 FQDESV, per germline (reference sequence). The CDR3 has 14 residues. The CDR3 DNA is TGTGTCAGCAGCTTAGGACAGGGGCTCTACGAGCAGTACTTC. Amino acids: CVSSLGQGLYEQYF. The complete variable domain, with remaining parts taken from reference TRBV11-1 and TRBJ2-7, reads EAEVAQSPRYKITEKSQAVAFWCDPISGHATLYWYRQILGQGPELLVQFQDESVVDDSQLPKDRFSAERLKGVDSTLKIQPAELGDSAMYLCVSSLGQGLYEQYFGPGTRLTVT.

This chain joins TRBV5-1 and TRBJ1-6; the D is unclear. Trimming took off 0 bases at V and 10 bases at J, with 11 bases between the two ends. The CDR3 totals 14 residues. CDR1 and CDR2 from the germline V gene are SGHRS and YFSETQ. CDR3 DNA: TGCGCCAGCAGCTTGGGGACGGCGCGCTCACCCCTCCACTTT. Protein: CASSLGTARSPLHF.

The chain has TRBV12-3 or TRBV12-4 and TRBJ2-3; 8 bases are a match to TRBD2. J was trimmed by 14 bases and V by 3 bases; bases with no gene match: 13. This CDR3 comprises 14 residues. The CDR3 region has the DNA TGTGCCAGCAGTTTTAGCGGGACGGGGAGATACGCGTATTTT. This codes for CASSFSGTGRYAYF.

The V and J genes are TRBV7-2 and TRBJ2-7, with D unclear. V was clipped by 1 base and J by 3 bases, with 7 bases between them. Germline V gene data show CDR1 as SGHTA and CDR2 as FQGNSA. The CDR3 consists of 13 residues. This chain's CDR3 is CASSLVVYYEQYF. CDR3 sequence (DNA): TGTGCCAGCAGCTTAGTAGTCTACTACGAGCAGTACTTC.

This chain uses TRBV19 with TRBJ1-2; tentative D call: TRBD1 (6 bases). CDR1 is LNHDA, CDR2 SQIVND, per germline (reference sequence). The CDR3 has 13 residues. Trimming took off 6 bases at V and 4 bases at J, with 12 bases between the two ends. CDR3 bases: TGTGCCAGTAGGGACAGTGTACGCTATGGCTACACCTTC. Translating it yields CASRDSVRYGYTF.

V is TRBV9 and J is TRBJ2-7, with D unresolved. Between the trimmed V and J ends, which lost 4 bases and 5 bases, there was a span of 10 bases. The CDR3 extends over 12 amino acids. Germline loops: CDR1 SGDLS, CDR2 YYNGEE. The CDR3 DNA sequence: TGTGCCAGCAGCTTTTCCCCCAACGAGCAGTACTTC. This encodes CASSFSPNEQYF.

This chain joins TRBV6-2 or TRBV6-3 and TRBJ2-4; no definite D call. The J call is uncertain, as TRBJ2-7 better fits the DNA end. The CDR3 has 13 amino acids. Germline CDR1 is MNHEY and CDR2 is SVGEGT. CDR3 sequence: CASTIASGNEQYF. CDR3 nucleotides: TGTGCCAGCACGATCGCCAGTGGAAACGAGCAGTACTTC.

This clonotype was seen more than once but under ten times. V is TRBV12-3 or TRBV12-4 and J is TRBJ2-7, with 10 bases identical to TRBD2. This CDR3 spans 14 amino acids. Trimming took 5 bases from V and 3 from J; bases not matched to a gene: 4. The CDR3 DNA is TGTGCCAGCAGTAAAGCGGGAGGGGACTACGAGCAGTACTTC. This codes for CASSKAGGDYEQYF.

The chain uses TRBV7-9 and TRBJ1-1; 7 bases map to TRBD1. V was pared by 1 base and J by 6 bases, with 8 bases of the junction left unmatched. Germline values: CDR1 SEHNR, CDR2 FQNEAQ (reference sequence). This CDR3 has 15 residues. The CDR3 protein is CASSLVSGGNAEAFF. CDR3 DNA sequence: TGTGCCAGCAGCTTAGTATCAGGGGGTAACGCTGAAGCTTTCTTT.

This clonotype has more than one count but fewer than ten. The chain couples TRBV7-2 to TRBJ2-2, with TRBD2 as a possible D gene (6 bases). The germline V gene encodes CDR1 SGHTA and CDR2 FQGNSA. Trimming pared 9 bases from V and 0 bases from J, leaving 11 bases between. This CDR3 contains 14 residues. In nucleotides, the CDR3 is TGTGCCAGTAGCCGGGACTCGAACACCGGGGAGCTGTTTTTT. This sequence encodes CASSRDSNTGELFF. Full variable domain (outside the CDR3, taken from reference TRBV7-2 and TRBJ2-2): GAGVSQSPSNKVTEKGKDVELRCDPISGHTALYWYRQSLGQGLEFLIYFQGNSAPDKSGLPSDRFSAERTGGSVSTLTIQRTQQEDSAVYLCASSRDSNTGELFFGEGSRLTVL.

J is TRBJ1-5 and V is TRBV27; maybe TRBD1 (6 bases). V was cut by 5 bases and J by 7 bases, with 15 bases left in between. Germline V gene data show CDR1 as MNHEY and CDR2 as SMNVEV (reference sequence). The CDR3 has 14 residues. In DNA form, the CDR3 reads TGTGCCAGCAGTATACAGGGTTCGGGGCAGCCCCAGCATTTT. It is translated as CASSIQGSGQPQHF.